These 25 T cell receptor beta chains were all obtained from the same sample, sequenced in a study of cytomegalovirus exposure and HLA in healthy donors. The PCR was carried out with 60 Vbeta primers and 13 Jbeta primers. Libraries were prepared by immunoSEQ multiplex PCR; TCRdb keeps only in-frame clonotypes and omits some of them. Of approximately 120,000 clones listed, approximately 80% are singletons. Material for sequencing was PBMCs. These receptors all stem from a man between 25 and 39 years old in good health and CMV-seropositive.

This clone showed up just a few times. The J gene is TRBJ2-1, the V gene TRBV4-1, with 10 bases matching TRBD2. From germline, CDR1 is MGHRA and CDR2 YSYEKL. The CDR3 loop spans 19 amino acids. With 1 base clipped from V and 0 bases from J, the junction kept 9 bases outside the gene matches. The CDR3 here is CASSQVIAGGASSYNEQFF. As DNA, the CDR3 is TGCGCCAGCAGCCAAGTGATAGCGGGGGGTGCGAGCTCCTACAATGAGCAGTTCTTC.

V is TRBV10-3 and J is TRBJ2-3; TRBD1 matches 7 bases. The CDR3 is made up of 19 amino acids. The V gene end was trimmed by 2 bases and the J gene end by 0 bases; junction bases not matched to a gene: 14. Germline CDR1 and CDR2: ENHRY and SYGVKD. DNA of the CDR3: TGTGCCATCAGTGAGCGCCAGCCCCTAAGACAGGGAAGCACAGATACGCAGTATTTT. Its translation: CAISERQPLRQGSTDTQYF.

The CDR3 DNA is TGCGCCAGCAGCGGGACTAGCGGGGGGGCCGATGAGCAGTTCTTC. This sequence encodes CASSGTSGGADEQFF. The genes are TRBV5-1 and TRBJ2-1; 16 positions agree with TRBD2. V gave up 4 bases and J gave up 8 bases; unmatched junction bases: 3. CDR1 and CDR2 (germline): SGHRS, YFSETQ. This CDR3 spans 15 amino acids.

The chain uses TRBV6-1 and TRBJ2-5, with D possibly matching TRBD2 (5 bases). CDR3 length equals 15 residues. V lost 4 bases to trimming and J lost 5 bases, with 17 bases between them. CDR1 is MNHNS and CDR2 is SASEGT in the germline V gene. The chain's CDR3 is CASSGGWGGGETQYF. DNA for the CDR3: TGTGCCAGCAGTGGCGGGTGGGGTGGTGGGGAGACCCAGTACTTC.

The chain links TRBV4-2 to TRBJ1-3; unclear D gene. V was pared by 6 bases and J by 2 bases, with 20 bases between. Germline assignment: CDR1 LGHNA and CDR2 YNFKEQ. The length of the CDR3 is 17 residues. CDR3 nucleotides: TGTGCCAGCAGTCCCCAGCGGTACCGTACCCCTGGAAACACCATATATTTT. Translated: CASSPQRYRTPGNTIYF.

CDR3 DNA: TGTGCCAGCAGCGTGGCGCCACGGCAGGGGTATGGCTACACCTTC. Translating it yields CASSVAPRQGYGYTF. V is TRBV9 and J is TRBJ1-2, with D tentatively TRBD1 (6 bases). CDR1 is SGDLS, CDR2 YYNGEE, per germline. The CDR3 loop spans 15 amino acids. The germline V and J ends were trimmed by 2 bases and 5 bases, with 16 bases remaining between them. The whole variable domain, remainder taken from reference TRBV9 and TRBJ1-2, is DSGVTQTPKHLITATGQRVTLRCSPRSGDLSVYWYQQSLDQGLQFLIQYYNGEERAKGNILERFSAQQFPDLHSELNLSSLELGDSALYFCASSVAPRQGYGYTFGSGTRLTVV.

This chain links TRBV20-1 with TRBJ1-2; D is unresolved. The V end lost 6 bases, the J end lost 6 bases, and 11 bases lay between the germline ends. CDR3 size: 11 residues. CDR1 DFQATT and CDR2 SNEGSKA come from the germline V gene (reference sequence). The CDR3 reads CSAPGIDGYTF. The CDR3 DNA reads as TGCAGTGCCCCCGGGATAGATGGCTACACCTTC.

The CDR3 loop is CASSADRGGIVPGELFF. The CDR3 region has the DNA TGTGCCAGCAGCGCGGATCGGGGGGGCATTGTTCCCGGGGAGCTGTTTTTT. This rearrangement joins TRBV5-5 to TRBJ2-2; 8 nucleotides align to TRBD2. The trim removed 4 bases at V and 6 bases at J, leaving 14 bases unmatched. Germline CDR1 SGHKS, CDR2 YYEKEE (reference sequence). CDR3 length equals 17 residues.

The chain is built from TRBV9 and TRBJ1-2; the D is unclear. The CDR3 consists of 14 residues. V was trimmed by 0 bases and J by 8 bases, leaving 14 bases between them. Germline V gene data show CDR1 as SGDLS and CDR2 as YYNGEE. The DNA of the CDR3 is TGTGCCAGCAGCGTAGATGGGAGGACGCTAGGCTACACCTTC. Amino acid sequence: CASSVDGRTLGYTF.

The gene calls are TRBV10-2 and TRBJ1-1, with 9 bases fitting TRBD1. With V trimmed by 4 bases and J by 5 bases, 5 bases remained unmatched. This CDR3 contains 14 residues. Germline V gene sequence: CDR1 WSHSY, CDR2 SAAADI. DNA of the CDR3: TGCGCCAGCAGTGCACCGGGACAGGGAACTGAAGCTTTCTTT. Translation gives CASSAPGQGTEAFF.

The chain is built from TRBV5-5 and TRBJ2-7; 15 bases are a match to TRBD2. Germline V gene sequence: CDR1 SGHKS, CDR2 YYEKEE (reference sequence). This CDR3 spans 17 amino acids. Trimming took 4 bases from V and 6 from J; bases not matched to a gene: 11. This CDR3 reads CASSPPGLAGGLGEQYF. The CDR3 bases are TGTGCCAGCAGCCCACCGGGACTAGCGGGGGGCCTAGGCGAGCAGTACTTC.

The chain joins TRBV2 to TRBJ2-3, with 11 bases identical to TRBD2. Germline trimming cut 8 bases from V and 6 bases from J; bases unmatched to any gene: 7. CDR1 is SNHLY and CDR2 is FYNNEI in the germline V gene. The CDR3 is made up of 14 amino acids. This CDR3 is CASGSGGVGDTQYF. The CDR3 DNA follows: TGTGCCAGCGGTAGCGGGGGGGTTGGGGATACGCAGTATTTT.

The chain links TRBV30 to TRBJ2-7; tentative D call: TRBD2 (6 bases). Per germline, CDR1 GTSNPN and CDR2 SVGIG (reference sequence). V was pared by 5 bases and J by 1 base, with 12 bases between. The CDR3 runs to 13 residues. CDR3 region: CAWGDGTSYEQYF. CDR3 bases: TGTGCCTGGGGGGACGGGACTTCCTACGAGCAGTACTTC. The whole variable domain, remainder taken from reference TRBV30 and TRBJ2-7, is SQTIHQWPATLVQPVGSPLSLECTVEGTSNPNLYWYRQAAGRGLQLLFYSVGIGQISSEVPQNLSASRPQDRQFILSSKKLLLSDSGFYLCAWGDGTSYEQYFGPGTRLTVT.

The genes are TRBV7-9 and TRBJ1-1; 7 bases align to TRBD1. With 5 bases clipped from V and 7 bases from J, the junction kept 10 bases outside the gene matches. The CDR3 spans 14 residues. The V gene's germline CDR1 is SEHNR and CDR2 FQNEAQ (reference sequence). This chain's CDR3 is CASSDQTGTYEAFF. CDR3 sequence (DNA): TGTGCCAGCAGCGATCAGACAGGGACTTATGAAGCTTTCTTT.

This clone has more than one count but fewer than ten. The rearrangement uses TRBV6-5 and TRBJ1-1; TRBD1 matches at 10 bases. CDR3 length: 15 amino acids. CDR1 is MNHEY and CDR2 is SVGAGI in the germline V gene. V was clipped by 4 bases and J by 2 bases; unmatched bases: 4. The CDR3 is CASSSRTGGNTEAFF. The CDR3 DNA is TGTGCCAGCAGTTCCCGGACAGGGGGAAACACTGAAGCTTTCTTT.

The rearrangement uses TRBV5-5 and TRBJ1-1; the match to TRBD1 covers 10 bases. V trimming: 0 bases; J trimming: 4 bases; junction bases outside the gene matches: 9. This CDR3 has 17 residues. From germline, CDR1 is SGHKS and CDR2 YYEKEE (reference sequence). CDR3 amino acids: CASSLGHMGQGSTEAFF. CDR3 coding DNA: TGTGCCAGCAGCTTGGGACACATGGGACAGGGGAGCACTGAAGCTTTCTTT. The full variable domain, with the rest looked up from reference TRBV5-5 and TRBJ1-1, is DAGVTQSPTHLIKTRGQQVTLRCSPISGHKSVSWYQQVLGQGPQFIFQYYEKEERGRGNFPDRFSARQFPNYSSELNVNALLLGDSALYLCASSLGHMGQGSTEAFFGQGTRLTVV.

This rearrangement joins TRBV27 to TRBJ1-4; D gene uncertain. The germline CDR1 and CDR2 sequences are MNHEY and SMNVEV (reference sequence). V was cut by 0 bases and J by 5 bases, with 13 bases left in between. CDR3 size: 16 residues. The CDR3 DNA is TGTGCCAGCAGTTTATCCCCGGGGTCTAGGAATGAAAAACTGTTTTTT. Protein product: CASSLSPGSRNEKLFF.

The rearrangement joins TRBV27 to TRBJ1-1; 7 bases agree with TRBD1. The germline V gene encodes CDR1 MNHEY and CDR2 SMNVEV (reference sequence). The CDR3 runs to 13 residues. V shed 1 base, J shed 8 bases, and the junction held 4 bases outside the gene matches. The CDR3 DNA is TGTGCCAGCAGTTTATGGGGGACAGCGGAAGCTTTCTTT. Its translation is CASSLWGTAEAFF.

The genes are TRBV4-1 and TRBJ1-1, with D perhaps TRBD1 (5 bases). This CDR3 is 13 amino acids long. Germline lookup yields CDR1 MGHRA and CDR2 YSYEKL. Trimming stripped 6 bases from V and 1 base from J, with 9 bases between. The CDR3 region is CASRRTGNTEAFF. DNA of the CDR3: TGCGCCAGCAGGCGAACAGGGAACACTGAAGCTTTCTTT.

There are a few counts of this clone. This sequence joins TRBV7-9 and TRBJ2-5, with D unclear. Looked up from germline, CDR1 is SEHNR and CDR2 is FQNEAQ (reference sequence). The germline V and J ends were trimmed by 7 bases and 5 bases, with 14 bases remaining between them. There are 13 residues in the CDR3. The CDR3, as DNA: TGTGCCAGCACCCACCCTATAACGGAGACCCAGTACTTC. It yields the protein CASTHPITETQYF.

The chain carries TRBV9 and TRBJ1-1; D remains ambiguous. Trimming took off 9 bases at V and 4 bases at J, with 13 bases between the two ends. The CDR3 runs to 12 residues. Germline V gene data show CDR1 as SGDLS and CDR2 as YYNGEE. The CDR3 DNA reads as TGTGCCACTATCAGGAGGAGCACTGAAGCTTTCTTT. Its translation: CATIRRSTEAFF. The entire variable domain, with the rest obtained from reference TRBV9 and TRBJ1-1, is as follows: DSGVTQTPKHLITATGQRVTLRCSPRSGDLSVYWYQQSLDQGLQFLIQYYNGEERAKGNILERFSAQQFPDLHSELNLSSLELGDSALYFCATIRRSTEAFFGQGTRLTVV.

CDR3 in amino acids: CASSPLNTGELFF. DNA for the CDR3: TGTGCCAGCAGCCCCTTAAACACCGGGGAGCTGTTTTTT. V usage is TRBV7-6 and J usage is TRBJ2-2, with D unresolved. CDR1 is SGHVS and CDR2 is FNYEAQ in the germline V gene. This CDR3 spans 13 amino acids. V gave up 5 bases and J gave up 2 bases, with 6 bases separating them.

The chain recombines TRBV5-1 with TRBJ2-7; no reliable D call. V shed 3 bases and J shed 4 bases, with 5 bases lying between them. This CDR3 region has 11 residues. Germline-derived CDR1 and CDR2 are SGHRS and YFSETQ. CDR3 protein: CASSYGYEQYF. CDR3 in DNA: TGCGCCAGCAGCTACGGTTACGAGCAGTACTTC.

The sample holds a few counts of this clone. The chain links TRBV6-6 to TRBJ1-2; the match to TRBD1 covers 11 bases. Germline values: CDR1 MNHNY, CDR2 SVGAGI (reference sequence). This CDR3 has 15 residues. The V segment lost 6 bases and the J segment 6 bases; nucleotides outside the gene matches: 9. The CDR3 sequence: CASRSPGQGVDGYTF. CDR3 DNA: TGTGCCAGCAGATCACCGGGACAGGGGGTAGATGGCTACACCTTC.

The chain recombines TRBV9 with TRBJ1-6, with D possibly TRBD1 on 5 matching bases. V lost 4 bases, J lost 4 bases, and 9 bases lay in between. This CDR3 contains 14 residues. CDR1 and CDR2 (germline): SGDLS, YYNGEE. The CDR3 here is CASSPQGYNSPLHF. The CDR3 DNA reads TGTGCCAGCAGCCCTCAGGGTTATAATTCACCCCTCCACTTT.